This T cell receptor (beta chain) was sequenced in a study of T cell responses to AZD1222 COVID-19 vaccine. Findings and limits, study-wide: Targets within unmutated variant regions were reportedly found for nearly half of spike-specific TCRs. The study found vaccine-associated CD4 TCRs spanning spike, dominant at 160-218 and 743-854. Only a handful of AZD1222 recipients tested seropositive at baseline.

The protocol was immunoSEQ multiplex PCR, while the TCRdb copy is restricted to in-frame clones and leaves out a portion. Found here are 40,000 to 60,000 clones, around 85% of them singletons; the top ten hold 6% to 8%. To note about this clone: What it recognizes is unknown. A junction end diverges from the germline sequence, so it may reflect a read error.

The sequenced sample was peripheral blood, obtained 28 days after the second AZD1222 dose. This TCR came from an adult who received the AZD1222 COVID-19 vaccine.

CDR3 nucleotides: TGTGCCAGCAGCGCGTTACCCCCACACCGGGACAGGACCAAGGTTTTCTTC. Protein product: CASSALPPHRDRTKVFF. The chain links TRBV7-6 to TRBJ2-7, with 8 bases matching TRBD1. Germline-derived CDR1 and CDR2 are SGHVS and FNYEAQ. This CDR3 is 17 amino acids long.